What follows are 8 T cell receptor beta chains derived from one specimen sequenced in a study of T cell responses to AZD1222 COVID-19 vaccine. Profiling relied on immunoSEQ multiplex PCR, and the TCRdb table lists in-frame clones only, not all of them. The top ten clones hold about 5.2% of a sample with tens of thousands of clones, 85% to 95% of them seen once. The sequenced sample was peripheral blood, obtained on day 0 of AZD1222 vaccination. Receptors originate from an adult in good health.

A few counts support this clone. The V call is TRBV3-1 (or the pseudogene TRBV3-2), the J call TRBJ2-1; tentatively, D is TRBD2 (5 bases). The CDR3 has 13 amino acids. Germline CDR1 is LGHDT and CDR2 is YNNKEL (reference sequence). V gave up 1 base and J gave up 14 bases, with 15 bases separating them. CDR3 sequence (DNA): TGTGCCAGCAGCCAAGGTTACCGGGGTGGGAAGTTCTTC. Translation: CASSQGYRGGKFF.

This clone was counted between two and nine times. This chain links TRBV11-3 with TRBJ2-3; 7 nucleotides align to TRBD1. The germline gives CDR1 SGHNT, CDR2 YENEEA. Trimming removed 9 bases from V and 3 bases from J; junction bases left unmatched: 15. This CDR3 comprises 16 residues. For the CDR3, the DNA is TGTGCCAGTCTCACGGCGGCAGGGGGAATAACAGATACGCAGTATTTT. Translating gives CASLTAAGGITDTQYF.

This clone was counted only a few times. The chain links TRBV24-1 to TRBJ1-4; 8 bases map to TRBD1. The CDR3 is 17 amino acids. The V and J ends lost 12 bases and 1 base, in that order; junction bases with no gene match: 15. Germline V gives CDR1 KGHDR, CDR2 SFDVKD. DNA of the CDR3: TGTGCCTCAACAAAAGACAGGGGCAGGGTAACTAATGAAAAACTGTTTTTT. Encoded protein: CASTKDRGRVTNEKLFF.

The chain couples TRBV12-3 or TRBV12-4 to TRBJ2-3; 7 bases line up with TRBD1. V was pared by 8 bases and J by 2 bases, with 4 bases of the junction left unmatched. The CDR3 is made up of 13 amino acids. This CDR3 is CASRGQTTDTQYF. CDR3 DNA: TGTGCCAGCCGGGGACAGACCACAGATACGCAGTATTTT.

The chain uses TRBV19 and TRBJ2-7; TRBD1 or TRBD2 may be the D gene (5 bases each). Germline-derived CDR1 and CDR2 are LNHDA and SQIVND (reference sequence). The CDR3 consists of 14 residues. Trimming stripped 3 bases from V and 3 bases from J, with 12 bases between. The CDR3 nucleotides are TGTGCCAGTAGTATCAGGGACGGAAGCTACGAGCAGTACTTC. This encodes CASSIRDGSYEQYF.

This chain uses TRBV6-6 with TRBJ1-1, with D possibly being TRBD1 (6 bases). The V and J ends lost 1 base and 6 bases respectively, with 12 bases between them. The CDR3 extends over 14 amino acids. Germline loops: CDR1 MNHNY, CDR2 SVGAGI (reference sequence). In DNA form, the CDR3 reads TGTGCCAGCAGTTACTACAGGGCTGACGCTGAAGCTTTCTTT. Its translation: CASSYYRADAEAFF.

The V gene is TRBV7-2, the J gene TRBJ1-2; D is uncertain. V was pared by 1 base and J by 1 base, with 10 bases between. The V gene's germline CDR1 is SGHTA and CDR2 FQGNSA. The CDR3 extends over 15 amino acids. CDR3 DNA sequence: TGTGCCAGCAGCTTAGTAGGCGGGGTTAACTATGGCTACACCTTC. Translating gives CASSLVGGVNYGYTF.

The chain joins TRBV5-1 to TRBJ2-1; D not certain. CDR3 length: 11 amino acids. With 5 bases removed from V and 7 bases from J, the gap between germline ends came to 7 bases. The germline CDR1 and CDR2 sequences are SGHRS and YFSETQ. In DNA, the CDR3 is TGCGCCAGCAGTCCAAATAATGAGCAGTTCTTC. It yields the protein CASSPNNEQFF.